The rows below give T cell receptor beta chains drawn from one sample of a study of shared clonotypes between healthy human individuals. Sequencing used immunoSEQ multiplex PCR; TCRdb keeps in-frame clones, though not all of them. There are some 900,000 clones in the sample; around three quarters occur only once, and over 1.3% lies in the top ten. What was sequenced was memory CD4+ T cells sorted from blood. The source of these receptors is a man between 18 and 29 years old in good health. Each CDR3 is given with its conserved first and last residue. A D gene is named only where the DNA matches it firmly. The size of a clone is reported for some rows only, either as once, few or many, or as a class for expanded clones.

v_gene	j_gene	d_gene	abundance	CDR3aa	CDR3nt
TRBV6-1	TRBJ1-6	-	-	CASKPASHSPLHF	TGTGCCAGCAAGCCCGCATCTCATTCACCCCTCCACTTT
TRBV7-7	TRBJ2-5	-	-	CASSLPLGGCVRETQYF	TGTGCTAGCAGCTTACCTCTGGGGGGCTGTGTGCGGGAGACCCAGTACTTC
TRBV6-6	TRBJ1-3	-	-	CASSFSPSPRGNTIYF	TGTGCCAGCAGTTTCAGCCCCAGCCCGAGGGGAAACACCATATATTTT
TRBV4-1	TRBJ1-5	TRBD1	-	CASSRPGQGAFQPQHF	TGCGCCAGCAGCCGACCGGGACAGGGGGCATTTCAGCCCCAGCATTTT
TRBV12-2	TRBJ2-5	-	-	CASRLEDSPGAETQYF	TGTGCAAGTCGCTTAGAAGACTCTCCGGGGGCAGAGACCCAGTACTTC
TRBV10-3	TRBJ2-1	-	-	CAAGPRNEQFF	TGTGCCGCGGGGCCCAGGAATGAGCAGTTCTTC
TRBV30	TRBJ1-2	TRBD1	once	CAWNSDRGTYYGYTF	TGTGCCTGGAACTCAGACAGGGGGACATACTATGGCTACACCTTC
TRBV21-1	TRBJ2-5	-	-	CASSNGQAQETQYF	TGTGCCAGCAGCAATGGACAGGCCCAAGAGACCCAGTACTTC
TRBV4-3	TRBJ1-2	TRBD1	-	CASSQEKGRGQYGYTF	TGCGCCAGCAGCCAAGAAAAAGGCCGGGGACAGTATGGCTACACCTTC
TRBV5-1	TRBJ2-1	TRBD2	once	CASSLGLAGVNEQFF	TGCGCCAGCAGCTTGGGACTAGCGGGAGTTAATGAGCAGTTCTTC
TRBV18	TRBJ2-7	-	-	CASSLRDIGAEQYF	TGTGCCAGCTCACTCCGGGACATAGGGGCCGAGCAGTACTTC
TRBV7-3	TRBJ2-2	TRBD1	-	CASSRQGAGELFF	TGTGCCAGCAGCAGACAGGGTGCCGGGGAGCTGTTTTTT
TRBV9	TRBJ2-1	TRBD2	-	CASSVGTSGGSSYNEQFF	TGTGCCAGCAGCGTTGGGACTAGCGGGGGCAGCTCCTACAATGAGCAGTTCTTC
TRBV6-1	TRBJ1-6	TRBD1	few	CASSEGTGFSPLHF	TGTGCCAGCAGTGAAGGGACAGGGTTTTCACCCCTCCACTTT
TRBV1	TRBJ2-3	-	few	CTSLQLSRGHRETQYF	TGCACCAGCCTCCAGCTGAGCAGGGGGCATCGGGAAACGCAGTATTTT
TRBV2	TRBJ2-4	-	-	CASSEAVARGTRLAKNIQYF	TGTGCCAGCAGTGAAGCTGTCGCACGGGGGACCCGACTAGCCAAAAACATTCAGTACTTC
TRBV10-2	TRBJ2-7	-	-	CASSVAGGSYEQYF	TGCGCCAGCAGTGTTGCGGGTGGCTCCTACGAGCAGTACTTC
TRBV7-9	TRBJ2-2	-	-	CASSRPLNTGELFF	TGTGCCAGCAGCCGACCCCTTAACACCGGGGAGCTGTTTTTT
TRBV30	TRBJ1-4	-	few	CAWSGREKLFF	TGTGCCTGGAGTGGTAGAGAAAAACTGTTTTTT
TRBV5-1	TRBJ2-4	TRBD1	once	CASSLDRDRNIQYF	TGCGCCAGCAGCTTGGACCGGGACAGAAACATTCAGTACTTC
TRBV5-1	TRBJ1-4	TRBD1	-	CASSDGTGVGEKLFF	TGCGCCAGCAGCGATGGGACAGGGGTAGGGGAAAAACTGTTTTTT
TRBV27	TRBJ1-2	-	-	CASSAISRGISGYTF	TGTGCCAGCAGTGCTATCAGTCGGGGAATCAGTGGCTACACCTTC
TRBV2	TRBJ2-7	TRBD1	-	CASSLKLQGGEQYF	TGTGCCAGCAGTCTCAAGTTACAGGGGGGTGAGCAGTACTTC
TRBV5-1	TRBJ2-1	-	-	CASSPTSSYYNEQFF	TGCGCCAGCAGCCCTACTAGCAGCTACTACAATGAGCAGTTCTTC
TRBV5-1	TRBJ2-2	TRBD1	-	CASSLEQGGTGELFF	TGCGCCAGCAGCTTGGAACAGGGGGGCACCGGGGAGCTGTTTTTT
TRBV6-1	TRBJ2-1	TRBD1	-	CASSERTGRDEQFF	TGTGCCAGCAGTGAGAGGACAGGGCGGGATGAGCAGTTCTTC
TRBV10-3	TRBJ1-4	-	-	CAISDQKQGATNEKLFF	TGTGCCATCAGTGACCAGAAGCAGGGTGCAACTAATGAAAAACTGTTTTTT
TRBV5-1	TRBJ2-7	-	once	CASSSEPTSSYEQYF	TGCGCCAGCAGCTCAGAACCTACGAGCTCCTACGAGCAGTACTTC
TRBV12-5	TRBJ2-5	-	-	CASGLIGAATGLYQETQYF	TGTGCTAGTGGTTTGATAGGAGCGGCCACGGGGCTTTACCAAGAGACCCAGTACTTC
TRBV6-6	TRBJ2-2	-	-	CAIGLLVAAGELFF	TGTGCGATAGGTTTATTGGTGGCGGCCGGGGAGCTGTTTTTT
TRBV21-1	TRBJ2-5	-	-	CASSGHTRGDWETQYF	TGTGCCAGCAGCGGCCACACCAGGGGTGATTGGGAGACCCAGTACTTC
TRBV10-3	TRBJ1-1	TRBD1	few	CAISESQGGAEAFF	TGTGCCATCAGTGAGTCACAGGGGGGAGCTGAAGCTTTCTTT
TRBV29-1	TRBJ2-5	-	-	CSVGPQETQYF	TGCAGCGTTGGCCCACAAGAGACCCAGTACTTC
TRBV29-1	TRBJ2-7	-	few	CSVEEGFEQYF	TGCAGCGTTGAAGAAGGATTTGAGCAGTACTTC
TRBV2	TRBJ1-4	-	-	CASSVTEKLFF	TGTGCCAGCAGTGTGACGGAAAAACTGTTTTTT
TRBV5-1	TRBJ1-1	-	-	CASSLGQSTEAFF	TGCGCCAGCAGCTTGGGGCAGTCCACTGAAGCTTTCTTT
TRBV19	TRBJ2-7	TRBD2	-	CASSKGLAASEQYF	TGTGCCAGTAGTAAGGGACTAGCTGCCAGCGAGCAGTACTTC
TRBV19	TRBJ1-2	-	-	CASSIVGSSGYTF	TGTGCCAGTAGTATAGTCGGGAGTTCGGGCTACACCTTC
TRBV9	TRBJ2-7	-	-	CASSVGDKSSYEQYF	TGTGCCAGCAGCGTAGGGGACAAAAGCTCCTACGAGCAGTACTTC
TRBV30	TRBJ2-5	-	-	CAWNRGNLQETQYF	TGTGCCTGGAATCGGGGTAACCTCCAAGAGACCCAGTACTTC
TRBV5-1	TRBJ2-1	TRBD2	once	CASSLTSGGYEQFF	TGCGCCAGCAGCTTGACTAGCGGGGGGTATGAGCAGTTCTTC
TRBV30	TRBJ1-4	-	-	CAWSVYAEKLFF	TGTGCCTGGAGTGTATATGCTGAAAAACTGTTTTTT
TRBV25-1	TRBJ1-2	-	-	CASSESRAGGSHGYTF	TGTGCCAGCAGTGAAAGTAGAGCGGGGGGATCTCATGGCTACACCTTC
TRBV7-8	TRBJ1-1	-	-	CATTGGGNTEAFF	TGTGCCACCACCGGAGGGGGGAACACTGAAGCTTTCTTT
TRBV5-4	TRBJ2-1	TRBD1	-	CASSSRQGYNEQFF	TGTGCCAGCAGCTCCCGACAGGGCTACAATGAGCAGTTCTTC
TRBV6-6	TRBJ1-5	-	-	CASSYDGVGNQPQHF	TGTGCCAGCAGTTATGATGGGGTGGGCAATCAGCCCCAGCATTTT
TRBV4-1	TRBJ2-5	TRBD2	-	CASSGQWDYEETQYF	TGCGCCAGCTCTGGGCAATGGGACTATGAAGAGACCCAGTACTTC
TRBV2	TRBJ2-1	TRBD2	-	CASSQTSGMNEQFF	TGTGCCAGCAGTCAAACTAGCGGGATGAATGAGCAGTTCTTC
TRBV28	TRBJ1-1	-	-	CASSIGEGRYSEAFF	TGTGCCAGCAGTATTGGAGAGGGCCGATATTCTGAAGCTTTCTTT
TRBV2	TRBJ2-4	-	-	CASTRENIQYF	TGTGCCAGCACTAGGGAAAACATTCAGTACTTC
TRBV7-2	TRBJ2-3	-	-	CASSPASRTQYF	TGTGCCAGCAGCCCGGCTAGTCGTACGCAGTATTTT
TRBV27	TRBJ1-2	TRBD1	-	CASSFLGTGVWQTF	TGTGCCAGCAGTTTCCTCGGGACAGGGGTGTGGCAGACCTTC
TRBV18	TRBJ2-7	-	-	CASSQTDRYEQYF	TGTGCCAGCTCACAGACTGATCGCTACGAGCAGTACTTC
TRBV28	TRBJ1-2	-	-	CASRAGGTFGYTF	TGTGCCAGCAGGGCCGGCGGAACTTTTGGCTACACCTTC
TRBV11-2	TRBJ1-4	-	-	CASSLGGAEKLFF	TGTGCCAGCAGCTTAGGGGGGGCTGAAAAACTGTTTTTT
TRBV2	TRBJ1-1	-	-	CASRASTGNTEAFF	TGTGCCAGCAGGGCCTCAACAGGGAACACTGAAGCTTTCTTT
TRBV7-2	TRBJ2-3	-	few	CASSPGASGNTDTQYF	TGTGCCAGCAGCCCCGGCGCGAGCGGTAACACAGATACGCAGTATTTT
TRBV5-1	TRBJ2-7	TRBD1	once	CASSLANFRDREGYEQYF	TGCGCCAGCAGCTTGGCCAATTTCCGGGACAGGGAAGGCTACGAGCAGTACTTC
TRBV11-2	TRBJ2-1	TRBD2	-	CASSPQGLVSEQFF	TGTGCCAGCAGCCCACAGGGACTAGTATCTGAGCAGTTCTTC